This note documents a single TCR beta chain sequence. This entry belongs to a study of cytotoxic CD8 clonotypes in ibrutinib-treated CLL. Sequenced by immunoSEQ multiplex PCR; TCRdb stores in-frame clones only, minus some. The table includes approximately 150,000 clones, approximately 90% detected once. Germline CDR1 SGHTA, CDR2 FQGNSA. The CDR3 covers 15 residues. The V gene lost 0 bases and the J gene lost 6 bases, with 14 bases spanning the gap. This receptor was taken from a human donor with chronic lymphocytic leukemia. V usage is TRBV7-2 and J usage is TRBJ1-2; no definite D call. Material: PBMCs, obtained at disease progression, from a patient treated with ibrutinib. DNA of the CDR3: TGTGCCAGCAGCTTAGCGCTAGGCGGGCATCATGGCTACACCTTC. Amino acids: CASSLALGGHHGYTF.